This T cell receptor beta chain derives from a study of T cells in Graves' hyperthyroidism and ophthalmopathy. Study results and caveats: Most expanded thyroid clonotypes above 0.001 recurred in blood.

Authors of the study amplified TCR beta CDR3 regions from RNA transcripts. The HTBI primer set was used in a first-round RT-PCR of the TCR CDR3. Via MiXCR, TCRdb re-called the multiplex PCR reads, giving one row per CDR3 protein. The sample lists a few hundred thousand distinct CDR3 sequences; roughly 15% were seen once. CDR1 is KGHSH, CDR2 LQKENI, per germline. Trimming took 2 bases from V and 6 from J; bases not matched to a gene: 4. This CDR3 is built from 14 residues. This clonotype was seen ten or more times. Antigen unknown. Exclusion of patients followed from uncontrolled infection, other autoimmune disease, pregnancy or lactation. Thyroid ultrasound and orbital computed tomography, with clinical symptoms and serum thyroxine and TRAb, informed diagnoses.

The sequenced material came from blood. The source is a woman aged 25 to 39 with Graves' ophthalmopathy. The J gene is TRBJ1-2, the V gene TRBV18; the match to TRBD1 covers 9 bases. CDR3 residues: CASSPGTGFDGYTF. CDR3 sequence (DNA): TGTGCCAGCTCACCAGGGACAGGGTTTGATGGCTACACCTTC.